This T cell receptor (beta chain) was recorded in a study of a mutant IDH1 vaccine in newly diagnosed glioma. Study-wide background: Patients had received radiotherapy, temozolomide, or both previously, most receiving both. Notes on the study in general: Altogether, about 95% of patients exhibited vaccine-induced immune responses. Top peripheral T cell clonotype shifts appeared unrelated to pseudoprogression.

TCRdb keeps only in-frame clones here, not all; method: immunoSEQ multiplex PCR. In the table there are approximately 67,000 clones, around four fifths of which are singletons. V gave up 8 bases and J gave up 0 bases, with 23 bases separating them. Germline V CDR1 and CDR2: SGHAT, FQDESV (reference sequence). The CDR3 runs to 17 residues. On this clone itself: Antigen specificity is unknown.

Noted time point: baseline, week 1 (first vaccination visit). Sample treatment: pre-vaccination baseline after standard-of-care therapy. V gene TRBV11-1 combines with J gene TRBJ2-7; D possibly corresponds to TRBD2 (6 bases). This sample comprised peripheral blood mononuclear cells (PBMCs), obtained from a glioma patient treated with radiotherapy, temozolomide or both. The source of this sequence is a woman aged 18-29 years with glioma. Some clones in this sample may be carry-over from other donors' samples. This CDR3 reads CASAPGLPWGSSYEQYF. For the CDR3, the DNA is TGTGCCAGCGCTCCGGGACTCCCCTGGGGTAGCTCCTACGAGCAGTACTTC. Supplemented by reference TRBV11-1 and TRBJ2-7, the full variable domain reads EAEVAQSPRYKITEKSQAVAFWCDPISGHATLYWYRQILGQGPELLVQFQDESVVDDSQLPKDRFSAERLKGVDSTLKIQPAELGDSAMYLCASAPGLPWGSSYEQYFGPGTRLTVT.